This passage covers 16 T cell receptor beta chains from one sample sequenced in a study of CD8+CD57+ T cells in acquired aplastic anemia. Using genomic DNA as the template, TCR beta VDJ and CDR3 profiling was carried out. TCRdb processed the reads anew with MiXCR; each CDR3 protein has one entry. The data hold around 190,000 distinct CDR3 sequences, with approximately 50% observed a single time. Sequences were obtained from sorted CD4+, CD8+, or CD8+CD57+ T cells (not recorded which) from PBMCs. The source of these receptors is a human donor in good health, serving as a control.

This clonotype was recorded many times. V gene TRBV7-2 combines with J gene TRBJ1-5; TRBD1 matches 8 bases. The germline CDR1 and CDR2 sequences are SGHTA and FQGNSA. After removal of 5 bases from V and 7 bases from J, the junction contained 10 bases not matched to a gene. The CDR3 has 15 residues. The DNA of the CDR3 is TGTGCCAGCAGCGTGACAGGGGAGGGAGGACAGCCCCAGCATTTT. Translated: CASSVTGEGGQPQHF.

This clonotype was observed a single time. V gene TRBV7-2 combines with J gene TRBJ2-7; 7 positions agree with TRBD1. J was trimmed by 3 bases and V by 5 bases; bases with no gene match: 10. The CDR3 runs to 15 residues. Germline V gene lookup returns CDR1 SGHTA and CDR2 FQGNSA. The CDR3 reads CASSIRPGDSYEQYF. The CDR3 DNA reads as TGTGCCAGCAGCATTCGTCCCGGGGACAGCTACGAGCAGTACTTC.

CDR3 region: CASSNPRGAYTEAFF. CDR3 bases: TGTGCCAGTAGTAACCCTCGGGGGGCGTATACTGAAGCTTTCTTT. The chain has TRBV19 and TRBJ1-1, with D possibly TRBD1 on 6 matching bases. The CDR3 covers 15 residues. V shed 4 bases and J shed 5 bases, with 17 bases lying between them. Germline CDR1 is LNHDA and CDR2 is SQIVND (reference sequence). Full variable domain (remainder filled in from reference TRBV19 and TRBJ1-1): DGGITQSPKYLFRKEGQNVTLSCEQNLNHDAMYWYRQDPGQGLRLIYYSQIVNDFQKGDIAEGYSVSREKKESFPLTVTSAQKNPTAFYLCASSNPRGAYTEAFFGQGTRLTVV.

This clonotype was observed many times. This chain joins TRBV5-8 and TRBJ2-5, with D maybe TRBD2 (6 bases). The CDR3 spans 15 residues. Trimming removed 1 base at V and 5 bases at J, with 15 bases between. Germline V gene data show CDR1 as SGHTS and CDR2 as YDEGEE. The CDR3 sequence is CASSLPIGGDETQYF. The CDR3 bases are TGTGCCAGCAGCTTGCCGATAGGCGGGGACGAGACCCAGTACTTC.

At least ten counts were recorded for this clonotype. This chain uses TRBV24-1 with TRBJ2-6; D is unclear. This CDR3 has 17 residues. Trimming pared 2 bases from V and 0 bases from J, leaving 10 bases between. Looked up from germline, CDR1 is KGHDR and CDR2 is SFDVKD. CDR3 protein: CATSDSRSFSGANVLTF. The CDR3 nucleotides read TGTGCCACCAGTGATTCTCGCTCCTTCTCTGGGGCCAACGTCCTGACTTTC.

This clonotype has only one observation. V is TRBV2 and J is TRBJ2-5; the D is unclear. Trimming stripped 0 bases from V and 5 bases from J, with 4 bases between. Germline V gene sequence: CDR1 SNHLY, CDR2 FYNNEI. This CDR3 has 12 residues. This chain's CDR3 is CASSEAWETQYF. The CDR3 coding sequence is TGTGCCAGCAGTGAAGCCTGGGAGACCCAGTACTTC.

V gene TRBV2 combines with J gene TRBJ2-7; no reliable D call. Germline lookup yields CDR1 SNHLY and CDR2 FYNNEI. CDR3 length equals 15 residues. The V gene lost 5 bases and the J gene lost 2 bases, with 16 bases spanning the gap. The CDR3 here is CASSLAGPKAYEQYF. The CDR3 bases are TGTGCCAGCAGTTTAGCAGGCCCTAAGGCCTACGAGCAGTACTTC.

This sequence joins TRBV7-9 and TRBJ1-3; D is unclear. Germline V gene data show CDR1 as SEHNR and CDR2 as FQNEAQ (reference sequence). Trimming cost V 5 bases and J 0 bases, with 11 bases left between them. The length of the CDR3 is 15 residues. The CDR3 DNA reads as TGTGCCAGCAGCCGGGAGAGTAGCTCTGGAAACACCATATATTTT. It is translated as CASSRESSSGNTIYF.

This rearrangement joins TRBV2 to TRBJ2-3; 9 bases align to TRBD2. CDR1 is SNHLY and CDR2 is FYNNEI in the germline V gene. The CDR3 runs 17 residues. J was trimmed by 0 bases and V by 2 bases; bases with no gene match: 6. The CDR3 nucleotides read TGTGCCAGCAGTGAAACGGGACTAGCTTCTAGCACAGATACGCAGTATTTT. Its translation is CASSETGLASSTDTQYF.

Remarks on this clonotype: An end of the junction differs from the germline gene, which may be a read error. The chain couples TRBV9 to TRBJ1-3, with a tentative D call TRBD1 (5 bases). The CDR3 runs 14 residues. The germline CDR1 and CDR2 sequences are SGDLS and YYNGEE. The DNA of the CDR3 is TGCGCCAGCACCCGGATGGGGGGGATAGACACCATATATTTT. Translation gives CASTRMGGIDTIYF.

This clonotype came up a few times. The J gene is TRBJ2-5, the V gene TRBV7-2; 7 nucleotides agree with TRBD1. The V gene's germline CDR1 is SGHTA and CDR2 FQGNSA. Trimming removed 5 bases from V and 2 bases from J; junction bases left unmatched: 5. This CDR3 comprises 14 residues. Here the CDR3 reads CASSEQGWQETQYF. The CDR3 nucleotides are TGTGCCAGCAGCGAACAGGGGTGGCAAGAGACCCAGTACTTC.

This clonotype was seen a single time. DNA for the CDR3: TGTGCCAGCAGCTTGGGGTGGGGGACCCAGTACTTC. Encoded protein: CASSLGWGTQYF. The chain recombines TRBV5-5 with TRBJ2-5; D unclear. The CDR3 runs to 12 residues. V was shortened by 0 bases and J by 7 bases, with 7 bases between the two germline ends. Germline assignment: CDR1 SGHKS and CDR2 YYEKEE (reference sequence).

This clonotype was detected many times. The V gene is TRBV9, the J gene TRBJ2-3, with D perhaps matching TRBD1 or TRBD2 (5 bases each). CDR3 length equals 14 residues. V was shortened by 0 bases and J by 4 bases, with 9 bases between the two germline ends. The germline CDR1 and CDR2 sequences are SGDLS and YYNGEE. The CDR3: CASSVAGTPDTQYF. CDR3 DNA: TGTGCCAGCAGCGTAGCCGGGACCCCAGATACGCAGTATTTT.

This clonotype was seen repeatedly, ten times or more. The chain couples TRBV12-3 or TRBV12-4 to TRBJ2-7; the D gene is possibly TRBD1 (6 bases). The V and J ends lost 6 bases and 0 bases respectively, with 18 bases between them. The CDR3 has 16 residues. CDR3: CASSKQGSPSSYEQYF. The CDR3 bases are TGTGCCAGCAGCAAACAGGGCTCCCCAAGCTCCTACGAGCAGTACTTC.

As DNA, the CDR3 is TGTGCCAGCACCAGACAGGGGGACCCCTATAATTCACCCCTCCACTTT. Protein: CASTRQGDPYNSPLHF. The J gene is TRBJ1-6, the V gene TRBV12-3 or TRBV12-4, with 9 positions matching TRBD1. The CDR3 contains 16 residues. J lost 2 bases, V lost 7 bases, and 6 bases had no gene match.

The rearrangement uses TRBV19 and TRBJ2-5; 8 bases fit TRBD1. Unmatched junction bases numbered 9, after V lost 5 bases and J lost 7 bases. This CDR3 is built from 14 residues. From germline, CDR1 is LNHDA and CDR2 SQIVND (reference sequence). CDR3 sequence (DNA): TGTGCCAGTAGTGACGACAGGGGAGAGGGGACCCAGTACTTC. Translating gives CASSDDRGEGTQYF.